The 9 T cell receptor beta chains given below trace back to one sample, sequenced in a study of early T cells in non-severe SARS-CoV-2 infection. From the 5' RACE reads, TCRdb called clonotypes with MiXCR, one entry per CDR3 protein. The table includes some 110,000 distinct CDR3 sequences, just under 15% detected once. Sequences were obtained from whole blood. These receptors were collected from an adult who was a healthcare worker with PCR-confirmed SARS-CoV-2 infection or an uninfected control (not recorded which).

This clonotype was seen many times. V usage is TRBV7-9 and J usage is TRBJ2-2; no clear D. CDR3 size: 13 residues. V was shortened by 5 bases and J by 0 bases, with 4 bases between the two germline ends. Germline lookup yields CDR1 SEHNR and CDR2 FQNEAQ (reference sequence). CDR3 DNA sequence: TGTGCCAGCAGCCCCACGAACACCGGGGAGCTGTTTTTT. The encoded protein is CASSPTNTGELFF. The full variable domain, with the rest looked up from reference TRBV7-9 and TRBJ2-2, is DTGVSQNPRHKITKRGQNVTFRCDPISEHNRLYWYRQTLGQGPEFLTYFQNEAQLEKSRLLSDRFSAERPKGSFSTLEIQRTEQGDSAMYLCASSPTNTGELFFGEGSRLTVL.

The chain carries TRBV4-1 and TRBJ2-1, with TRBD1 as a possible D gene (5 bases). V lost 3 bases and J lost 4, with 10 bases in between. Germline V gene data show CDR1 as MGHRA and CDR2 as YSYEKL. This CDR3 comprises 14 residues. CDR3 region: CASSQFRGYNEQFF. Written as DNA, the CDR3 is TGCGCCAGCAGCCAGTTTAGGGGATACAATGAGCAGTTCTTC.

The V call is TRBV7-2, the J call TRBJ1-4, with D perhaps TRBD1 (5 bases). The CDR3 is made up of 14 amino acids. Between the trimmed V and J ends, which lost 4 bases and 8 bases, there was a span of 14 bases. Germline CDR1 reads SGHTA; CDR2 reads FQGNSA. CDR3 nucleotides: TGTGCCAGCAGCTGGGGGGGGAATGAGGAAAAACTGTTTTTT. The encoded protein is CASSWGGNEEKLFF.

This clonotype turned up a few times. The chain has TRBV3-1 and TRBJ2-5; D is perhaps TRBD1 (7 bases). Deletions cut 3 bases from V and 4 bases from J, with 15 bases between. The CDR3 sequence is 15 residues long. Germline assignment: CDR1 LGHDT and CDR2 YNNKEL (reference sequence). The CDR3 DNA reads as TGTGCCAGCAGCCATCCAGGGACAGCGGGAGAGACCCAGTACTTC. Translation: CASSHPGTAGETQYF.

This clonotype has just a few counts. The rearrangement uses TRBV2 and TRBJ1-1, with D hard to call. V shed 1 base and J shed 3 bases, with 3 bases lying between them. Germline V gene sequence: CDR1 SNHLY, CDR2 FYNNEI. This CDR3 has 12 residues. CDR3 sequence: CASSEGDTEAFF. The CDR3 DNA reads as TGTGCCAGCAGTGAAGGGGACACTGAAGCTTTCTTT.

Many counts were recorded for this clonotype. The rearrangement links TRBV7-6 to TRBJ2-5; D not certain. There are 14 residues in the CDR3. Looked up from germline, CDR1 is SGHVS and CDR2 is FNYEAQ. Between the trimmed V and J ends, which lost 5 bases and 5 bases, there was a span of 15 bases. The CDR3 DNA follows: TGTGCCAGCAGCCCCCGGATTAGAGACGAGACCCAGTACTTC. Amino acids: CASSPRIRDETQYF.

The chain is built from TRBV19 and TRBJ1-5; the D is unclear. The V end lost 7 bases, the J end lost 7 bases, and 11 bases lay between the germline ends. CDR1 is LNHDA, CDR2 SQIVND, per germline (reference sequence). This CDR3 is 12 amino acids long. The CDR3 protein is CASTRNGQPQHF. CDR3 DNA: TGTGCCAGTACCCGAAATGGGCAGCCCCAGCATTTT.

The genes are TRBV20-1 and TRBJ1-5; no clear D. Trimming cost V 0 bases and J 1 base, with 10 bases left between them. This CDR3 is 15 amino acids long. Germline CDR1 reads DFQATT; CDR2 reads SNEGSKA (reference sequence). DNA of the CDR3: TGCAGTGCTAGAGATCCCACCGGGAGCAATCAGCCCCAGCATTTT. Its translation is CSARDPTGSNQPQHF.

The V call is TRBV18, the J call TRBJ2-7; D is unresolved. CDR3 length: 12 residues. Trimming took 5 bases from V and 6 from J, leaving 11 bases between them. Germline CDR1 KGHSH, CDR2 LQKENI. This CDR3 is CASSAQVGEQYF. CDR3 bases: TGTGCCAGCTCAGCGCAGGTAGGCGAGCAGTACTTC.